The next 14 T cell receptor beta chains were all read from a single sample in a study of cytomegalovirus exposure and HLA in healthy donors. Use of 60 Vbeta and 13 Jbeta primers characterized the PCR. Sequenced by immunoSEQ multiplex PCR; TCRdb stores in-frame clones only, minus some. The table has about 78,000 clones, more than 75% seen once. Sample: PBMCs. The receptors come from a woman aged 50 to 60 in good health and CMV-seropositive.

The rearrangement links TRBV5-6 to TRBJ2-5, with 10 bases that match TRBD1. From germline, CDR1 is SGHDT and CDR2 YYEEEE. CDR3 length: 15 amino acids. Germline trimming cut 4 bases from V and 2 bases from J; bases unmatched to any gene: 5. The CDR3 protein is CASSLGDRGQETQYF. CDR3 in DNA: TGTGCCAGCAGCCTCGGGGACAGGGGACAAGAGACCCAGTACTTC.

This sequence joins TRBV7-9 and TRBJ2-5, with 14 bases aligning to TRBD2. The CDR3 sequence is 16 residues long. The germline V gene encodes CDR1 SEHNR and CDR2 FQNEAQ (reference sequence). Trimming at V came to 4 bases and at J to 2 bases, leaving 3 bases not matched to a gene. For the CDR3, the DNA is TGTGCCAGCAGCTCCTGGACTAGCGGGAGGCAAGAGACCCAGTACTTC. Its translation: CASSSWTSGRQETQYF.

The chain has TRBV5-4 and TRBJ1-1, with 7 bases matching TRBD1. The CDR3 loop spans 14 amino acids. In germline, CDR1 is SGHNT, CDR2 YYREEE (reference sequence). Trimming cost V 3 bases and J 7 bases; bases outside gene matches: 9. The CDR3 loop reads CASSSLQGTGEAFF. CDR3 DNA: TGTGCCAGCAGCTCGTTACAGGGGACGGGTGAAGCTTTCTTT.

The chain is built from TRBV9 and TRBJ1-3; D is unclear. This CDR3 has 15 residues. The germline V and J ends were trimmed by 2 bases and 0 bases, with 9 bases remaining between them. Germline V gene data show CDR1 as SGDLS and CDR2 as YYNGEE. Written as DNA, the CDR3 is TGTGCCAGCAGCGTTGGTCTAATCTCTGGAAACACCATATATTTT. Translation gives CASSVGLISGNTIYF.

The chain carries TRBV9 and TRBJ2-5; 8 bases are a match to TRBD2. Germline V gene lookup returns CDR1 SGDLS and CDR2 YYNGEE. The CDR3 spans 15 residues. V lost 4 bases, J lost 4 bases, and 9 bases stayed unmatched. CDR3 sequence: CASSPPRGGGETQYF. In DNA, the CDR3 is TGTGCCAGCAGCCCCCCTCGGGGGGGCGGAGAGACCCAGTACTTC.

This sequence joins TRBV21-1 and TRBJ1-1; the table's D call, TRBD1, has no DNA check behind it. TRBV21-1 is classified as a pseudogene. The CDR3 totals 14 residues. For the CDR3, the DNA is TGTGCCAGCAGTCCGGGACATCTGAACACTGAAGCTTTCTTT. It yields the protein CASSPGHLNTEAFF.

This clone has only one observation. The J gene is TRBJ2-7, the V gene TRBV6-5, with D possibly being TRBD1 (6 bases). The V end lost 0 bases, the J end lost 0 bases, and 9 bases lay between the germline ends. Germline V gene data show CDR1 as MNHEY and CDR2 as SVGAGI. CDR3 length: 15 amino acids. CDR3 nucleotide sequence: TGTGCCAGCAGTTACTCAACAGGGAGCTCCTACGAGCAGTACTTC. Translation: CASSYSTGSSYEQYF.

V usage is TRBV5-4 and J usage is TRBJ2-1; 8 bases are a match to TRBD1. CDR1 SGHNT and CDR2 YYREEE come from the germline V gene (reference sequence). V shed 0 bases, J shed 6 bases, and the junction held 8 bases outside the gene matches. The CDR3 runs 16 residues. The CDR3 loop reads CASSLVATGDSNEQFF. As DNA, the CDR3 is TGTGCCAGCAGCTTGGTAGCGACAGGGGATTCCAATGAGCAGTTCTTC.

This chain joins TRBV11-3 and TRBJ1-6; D not resolved. This CDR3 has 15 amino acids. Germline V gene data show CDR1 as SGHNT and CDR2 as YENEEA. With 3 bases removed from V and 7 bases from J, the gap between germline ends came to 13 bases. In DNA, the CDR3 is TGTGCCAGCAGCTTGGCTGGACTGGGGAATTCACCCCTCCACTTT. Protein product: CASSLAGLGNSPLHF. Drawing the rest from reference TRBV11-3 and TRBJ1-6, the complete variable domain is EAGVVQSPRYKIIEKKQPVAFWCNPISGHNTLYWYLQNLGQGPELLIRYENEEAVDDSQLPKDRFSAERLKGVDSTLKIQPAELGDSAVYLCASSLAGLGNSPLHFGNGTRLTVT.

This clone was counted a few times. The rearrangement joins TRBV6-1 to TRBJ1-6; 10 bases line up with TRBD1. The trim removed 4 bases at V and 7 bases at J, leaving 4 bases unmatched. Germline V CDR1 and CDR2: MNHNS, SASEGT. This CDR3 comprises 15 residues. This CDR3 is CASSGRDRGNSPLHF. DNA of the CDR3: TGTGCCAGCAGTGGTCGGGACAGGGGAAATTCACCCCTCCACTTT.

The chain carries TRBV4-1 and TRBJ2-3; the D gene is possibly TRBD1 (5 bases). The length of the CDR3 is 13 residues. The V end lost 1 base, the J end lost 7 bases, and 9 bases lay between the germline ends. Germline V CDR1 and CDR2: MGHRA, YSYEKL. This CDR3 is CASSQAGLNTQYF. CDR3 DNA: TGCGCCAGCAGCCAAGCAGGGCTAAATACGCAGTATTTT.

This clone was seen only once. The chain joins TRBV30 to TRBJ1-6, with a tentative D call TRBD1 (6 bases). Germline V gene lookup returns CDR1 GTSNPN and CDR2 SVGIG (reference sequence). V gave up 3 bases and J gave up 7 bases, with 13 bases separating them. The length of the CDR3 is 14 residues. The CDR3 sequence is CAWSPNRANSPLHF. The CDR3 DNA is TGTGCCTGGAGCCCAAACAGGGCCAATTCACCCCTCCACTTT.

This chain links TRBV5-1 with TRBJ2-3, with D maybe TRBD1 (5 bases). Germline loops: CDR1 SGHRS, CDR2 YFSETQ. V shed 7 bases and J shed 3 bases, with 15 bases lying between them. There are 14 residues in the CDR3. Here the CDR3 DNA reads TGCGCCAGCGAGGTAGGCGCAGGGACAGATACGCAGTATTTT. Translated, it gives CASEVGAGTDTQYF.

This chain links TRBV19 with TRBJ1-1; tentatively, D is TRBD1 (6 bases). The germline CDR1 and CDR2 sequences are LNHDA and SQIVND (reference sequence). This CDR3 spans 14 amino acids. V shed 7 bases and J shed 0 bases, with 12 bases lying between them. DNA for the CDR3: TGTGCCAGTAATGACAGGTGGATGAACACTGAAGCTTTCTTT. Translated, it gives CASNDRWMNTEAFF.